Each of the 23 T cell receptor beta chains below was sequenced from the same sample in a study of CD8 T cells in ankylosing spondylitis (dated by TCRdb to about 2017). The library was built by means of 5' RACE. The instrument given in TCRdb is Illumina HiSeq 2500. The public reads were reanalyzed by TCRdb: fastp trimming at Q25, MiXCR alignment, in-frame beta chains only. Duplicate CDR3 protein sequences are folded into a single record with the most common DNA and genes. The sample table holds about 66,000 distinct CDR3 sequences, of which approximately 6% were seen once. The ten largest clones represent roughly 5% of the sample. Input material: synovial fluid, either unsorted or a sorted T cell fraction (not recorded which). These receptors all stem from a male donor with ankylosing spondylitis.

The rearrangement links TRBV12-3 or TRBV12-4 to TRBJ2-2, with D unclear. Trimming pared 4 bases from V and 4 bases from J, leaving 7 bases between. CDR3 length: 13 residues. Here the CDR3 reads CASSSGFTGELFF. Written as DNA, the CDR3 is TGTGCCAGCAGTTCCGGATTCACCGGGGAGCTGTTTTTT.

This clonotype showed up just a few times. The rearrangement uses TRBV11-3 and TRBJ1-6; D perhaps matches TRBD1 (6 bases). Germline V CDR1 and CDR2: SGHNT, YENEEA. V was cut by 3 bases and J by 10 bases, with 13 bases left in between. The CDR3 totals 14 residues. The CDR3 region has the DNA TGTGCCAGCAGCTTGCACAGGGTGAACTCACCCCTCCACTTT. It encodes CASSLHRVNSPLHF.

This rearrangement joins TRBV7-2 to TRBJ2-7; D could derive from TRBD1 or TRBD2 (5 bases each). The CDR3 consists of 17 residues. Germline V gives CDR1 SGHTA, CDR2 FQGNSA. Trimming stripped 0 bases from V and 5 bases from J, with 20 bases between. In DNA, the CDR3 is TGTGCCAGCAGCTTAGCCGGGGCGGACGCCTTTGTCCACGAGCAGTACTTC. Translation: CASSLAGADAFVHEQYF. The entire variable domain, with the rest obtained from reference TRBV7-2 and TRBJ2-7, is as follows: GAGVSQSPSNKVTEKGKDVELRCDPISGHTALYWYRQSLGQGLEFLIYFQGNSAPDKSGLPSDRFSAERTGGSVSTLTIQRTQQEDSAVYLCASSLAGADAFVHEQYFGPGTRLTVT.

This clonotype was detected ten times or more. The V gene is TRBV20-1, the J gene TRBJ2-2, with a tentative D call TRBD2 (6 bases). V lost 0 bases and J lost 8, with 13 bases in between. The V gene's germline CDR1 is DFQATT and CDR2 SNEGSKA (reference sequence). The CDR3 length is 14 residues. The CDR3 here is CSARDMTRAGELFF. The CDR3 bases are TGCAGTGCTAGAGACATGACTAGAGCTGGGGAGCTGTTTTTT.

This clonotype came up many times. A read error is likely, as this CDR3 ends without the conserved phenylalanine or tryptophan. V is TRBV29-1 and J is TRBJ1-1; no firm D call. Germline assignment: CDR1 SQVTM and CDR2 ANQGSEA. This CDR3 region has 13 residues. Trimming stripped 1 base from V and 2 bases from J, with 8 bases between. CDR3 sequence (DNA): TGCAGCGTTGAAGGGCAGATAAACACTGAAGCTTTCCTT. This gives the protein CSVEGQINTEAFL.

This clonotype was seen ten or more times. CDR3: CASSLRGGYEKLFF. In nucleotides, the CDR3 is TGTGCCAGCAGTTTAAGGGGAGGCTATGAAAAACTGTTTTTT. The rearrangement joins TRBV12-3 or TRBV12-4 to TRBJ1-4; D is possibly TRBD1 (5 bases). The CDR3 length is 14 residues. V was cut by 2 bases and J by 6 bases, with 10 bases left in between.

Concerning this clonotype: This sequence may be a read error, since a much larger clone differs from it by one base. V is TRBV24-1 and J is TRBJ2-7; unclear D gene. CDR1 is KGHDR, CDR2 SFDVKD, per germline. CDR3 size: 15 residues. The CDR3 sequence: CATSDSHAISYEHYF. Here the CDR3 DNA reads TGTGCCACCAGTGATTCACATGCTATCTCCTACGAGCACTACTTC.

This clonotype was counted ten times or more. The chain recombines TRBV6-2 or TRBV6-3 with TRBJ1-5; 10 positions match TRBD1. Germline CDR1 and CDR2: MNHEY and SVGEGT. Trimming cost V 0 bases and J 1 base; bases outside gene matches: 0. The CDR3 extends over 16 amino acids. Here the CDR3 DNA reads TGTGCCAGCAGTTACTCGACAGGGGGCAGCAATCAGCCCCAGCATTTT. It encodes CASSYSTGGSNQPQHF.

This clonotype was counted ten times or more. The CDR3 reads CATSRDRDLWYEQFF. The CDR3 DNA reads TGTGCCACCAGCAGAGATAGGGACCTTTGGTATGAGCAGTTCTTC. This rearrangement joins TRBV15 to TRBJ2-1; TRBD1 or TRBD2 may be the D gene (5 bases each). Between the trimmed V and J ends, which lost 0 bases and 8 bases, there was a span of 14 bases. This CDR3 spans 15 amino acids. The germline V gene encodes CDR1 LNHNV and CDR2 YYDKDF (reference sequence).

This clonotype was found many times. CDR3 DNA: TGTGCCAGCAGCTTAGATCAGGGGGCCGCAGATACGCAGTATTTT. It specifies CASSLDQGAADTQYF. The rearrangement uses TRBV7-6 and TRBJ2-3; 8 nucleotides line up with TRBD1. Germline V CDR1 and CDR2: SGHVS, FNYEAQ. The CDR3 runs to 15 residues. J lost 4 bases, V lost 1 base, and 4 bases had no gene match.

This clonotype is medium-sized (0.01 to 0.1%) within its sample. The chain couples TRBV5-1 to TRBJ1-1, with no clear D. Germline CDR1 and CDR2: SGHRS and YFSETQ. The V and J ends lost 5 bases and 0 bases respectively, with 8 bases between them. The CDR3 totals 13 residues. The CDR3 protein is CASRRDMNTEAFF. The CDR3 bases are TGCGCCAGCAGGCGTGACATGAACACTGAAGCTTTCTTT.

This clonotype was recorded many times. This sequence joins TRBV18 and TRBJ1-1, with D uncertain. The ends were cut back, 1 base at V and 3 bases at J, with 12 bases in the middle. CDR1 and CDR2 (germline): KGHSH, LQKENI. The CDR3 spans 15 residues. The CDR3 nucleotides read TGTGCCAGCTCACCACTCTCCGGGGATGACACTGAAGCTTTCTTT. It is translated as CASSPLSGDDTEAFF.

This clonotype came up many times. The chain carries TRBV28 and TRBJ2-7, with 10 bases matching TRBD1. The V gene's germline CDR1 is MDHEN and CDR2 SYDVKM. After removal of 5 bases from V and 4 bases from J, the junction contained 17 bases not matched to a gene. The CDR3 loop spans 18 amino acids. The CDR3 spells CASSLFPGQGYFVYEQYF. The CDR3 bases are TGTGCCAGCAGTCTCTTTCCGGGACAGGGGTATTTTGTTTACGAGCAGTACTTC. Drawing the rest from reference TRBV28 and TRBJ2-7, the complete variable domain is DVKVTQSSRYLVKRTGEKVFLECVQDMDHENMFWYRQDPGLGLRLIYFSYDVKMKEKGDIPEGYSVSREKKERFSLILESASTNQTSMYLCASSLFPGQGYFVYEQYFGPGTRLTVT.

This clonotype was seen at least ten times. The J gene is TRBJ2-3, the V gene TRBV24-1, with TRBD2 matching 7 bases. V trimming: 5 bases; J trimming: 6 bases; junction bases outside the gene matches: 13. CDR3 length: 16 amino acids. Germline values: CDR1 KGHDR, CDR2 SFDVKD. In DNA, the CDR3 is TGTGCCACCAGTGTATCGAGGGAGGGCCGTGGCGATACGCAGTATTTT. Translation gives CATSVSREGRGDTQYF.

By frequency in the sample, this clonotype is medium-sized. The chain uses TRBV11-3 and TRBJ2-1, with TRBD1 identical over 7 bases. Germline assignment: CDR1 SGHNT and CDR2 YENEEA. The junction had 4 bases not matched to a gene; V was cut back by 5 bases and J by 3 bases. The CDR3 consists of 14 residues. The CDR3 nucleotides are TGTGCCAGCAGCAACAGGGGAAGCTACAATGAGCAGTTCTTC. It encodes CASSNRGSYNEQFF.

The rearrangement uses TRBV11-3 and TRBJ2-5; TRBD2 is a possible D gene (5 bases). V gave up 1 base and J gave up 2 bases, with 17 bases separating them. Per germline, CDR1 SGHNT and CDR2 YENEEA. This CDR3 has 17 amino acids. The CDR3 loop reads CASSLVPLATRQETQYF. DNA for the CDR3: TGTGCCAGCAGCTTAGTCCCATTAGCGACGCGACAAGAGACCCAGTACTTC.

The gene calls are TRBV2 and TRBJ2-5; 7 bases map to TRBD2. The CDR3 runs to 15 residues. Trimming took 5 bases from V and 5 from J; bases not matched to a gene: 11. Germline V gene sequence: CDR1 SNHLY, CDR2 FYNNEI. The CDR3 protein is CASSPGGGRVETQYF. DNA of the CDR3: TGTGCCAGCAGTCCCGGGGGAGGGCGGGTTGAGACCCAGTACTTC.

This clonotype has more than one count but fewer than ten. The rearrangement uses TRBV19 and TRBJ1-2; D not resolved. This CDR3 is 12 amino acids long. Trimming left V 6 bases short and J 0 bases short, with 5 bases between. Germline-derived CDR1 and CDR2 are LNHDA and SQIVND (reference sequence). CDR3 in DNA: TGTGCCAGTAGGACCCCTAACTATGGCTACACCTTC. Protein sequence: CASRTPNYGYTF.

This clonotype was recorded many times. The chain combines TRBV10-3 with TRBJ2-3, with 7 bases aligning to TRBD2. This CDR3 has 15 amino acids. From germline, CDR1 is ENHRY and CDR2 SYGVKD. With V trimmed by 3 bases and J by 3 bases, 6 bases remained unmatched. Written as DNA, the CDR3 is TGTGCCATCAGTGAAGGGCTAGCGGAAACAGATACGCAGTATTTT. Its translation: CAISEGLAETDTQYF.

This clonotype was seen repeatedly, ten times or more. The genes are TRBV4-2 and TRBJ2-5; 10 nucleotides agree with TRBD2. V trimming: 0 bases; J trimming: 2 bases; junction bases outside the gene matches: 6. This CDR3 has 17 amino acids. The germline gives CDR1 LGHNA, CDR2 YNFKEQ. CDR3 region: CASSQEIAGGGQETQYF. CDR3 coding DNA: TGTGCCAGCAGCCAAGAGATAGCGGGAGGAGGGCAAGAGACCCAGTACTTC.

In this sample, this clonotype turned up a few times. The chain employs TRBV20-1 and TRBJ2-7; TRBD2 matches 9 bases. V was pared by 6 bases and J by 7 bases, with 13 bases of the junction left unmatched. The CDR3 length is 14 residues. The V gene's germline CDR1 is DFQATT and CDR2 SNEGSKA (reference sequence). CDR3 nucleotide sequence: TGCAGTGCCGATACCCCTAGCGGGAAGGGTGAGCAGTACTTC. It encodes CSADTPSGKGEQYF.

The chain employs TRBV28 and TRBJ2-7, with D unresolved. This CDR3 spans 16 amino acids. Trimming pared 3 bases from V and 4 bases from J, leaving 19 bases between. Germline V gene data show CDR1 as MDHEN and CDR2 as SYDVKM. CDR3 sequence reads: CASSFGFPQSRYEQYF. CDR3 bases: TGTGCCAGCAGTTTCGGGTTTCCTCAATCAAGGTACGAGCAGTACTTC.

Here the CDR3 reads CASSIGESNYGYTF. The CDR3 coding sequence is TGTGCCAGCAGTATCGGAGAGTCTAACTATGGCTACACCTTC. V usage is TRBV28 and J usage is TRBJ1-2; D gene unclear. V dropped 5 bases and J dropped 0 bases, with 10 bases sitting between them. This CDR3 is built from 14 residues. CDR1 is MDHEN and CDR2 is SYDVKM in the germline V gene.